These 21 T cell receptor beta chains originate from one sample sequenced in a study of T cell responses to AZD1222 COVID-19 vaccine. Sequenced by immunoSEQ multiplex PCR; TCRdb stores in-frame clones only, minus some. The repertoire holds more than 110,000 clones, with more than 85% as singletons. Sequencing used peripheral blood, obtained on day 0 of AZD1222 vaccination. The receptors here all came from an adult in good health.

This chain links TRBV19 with TRBJ1-1, with a possible D match to TRBD1 (6 bases). The CDR3 contains 12 residues. V lost 3 bases to trimming and J lost 12 bases, with 14 bases between them. Germline V gene lookup returns CDR1 LNHDA and CDR2 SQIVND (reference sequence). CDR3 DNA sequence: TGTGCCAGTAGTATCGGGGACAATAAGACTTTCTTT. Protein sequence: CASSIGDNKTFF.

This clone appeared a few times. J is TRBJ2-1 and V is TRBV4-3; 7 bases align to TRBD1. With V trimmed by 0 bases and J by 3 bases, 2 bases remained unmatched. There are 15 residues in the CDR3. From germline, CDR1 is LGHNA and CDR2 YSLEER. The CDR3 loop reads CASSQDPGGYNEQFF. DNA for the CDR3: TGCGCCAGCAGCCAAGATCCAGGGGGCTACAATGAGCAGTTCTTC.

The rearrangement links TRBV5-8 to TRBJ1-5; 8 bases agree with TRBD1. The V and J ends lost 3 bases and 7 bases, in that order; junction bases with no gene match: 6. Germline V gives CDR1 SGHTS, CDR2 YDEGEE. The CDR3 is 14 residues long. CDR3 nucleotide sequence: TGTGCCAGCAGCTACGGACAGGGTGGGCAGCCCCAGCATTTT. Translating gives CASSYGQGGQPQHF. The complete variable domain, with remaining parts taken from reference TRBV5-8 and TRBJ1-5, reads EAGVTQSPTHLIKTRGQQATLRCSPISGHTSVYWYQQALGLGLQFLLWYDEGEERNRGNFPPRFSGRQFPNYSSELNVNALELEDSALYLCASSYGQGGQPQHFGDGTRLSIL.

The V gene is TRBV2, the J gene TRBJ2-7; either TRBD1 or TRBD2 may supply D (6 bases each). Trimming stripped 6 bases from V and 3 bases from J, with 12 bases between. The CDR3 totals 13 residues. Germline CDR1 reads SNHLY; CDR2 reads FYNNEI. CDR3 DNA sequence: TGTGCCAGCAGGCGGGACACCCACTACGAGCAGTACTTC. This sequence encodes CASRRDTHYEQYF.

This clone was seen a single time. The genes are TRBV20-1 and TRBJ1-2; TRBD1 might be the D (5 bases). Trimming removed 3 bases from V and 8 bases from J, with 10 bases in between. The germline V gene encodes CDR1 DFQATT and CDR2 SNEGSKA (reference sequence). CDR3 length: 11 residues. CDR3 residues: CSARTVDGYTF. DNA of the CDR3: TGCAGTGCTAGGACAGTGGACGGCTACACCTTC.

The chain recombines TRBV4-2 with TRBJ1-3; 8 nucleotides line up with TRBD1. J lost 2 bases, V lost 2 bases, and 2 bases had no gene match. The CDR3 extends over 15 amino acids. Germline CDR1 reads LGHNA; CDR2 reads YNFKEQ. CDR3 amino acids: CASSQTGGAGNTIYF. CDR3 in DNA: TGTGCCAGCAGCCAAACAGGGGGTGCTGGAAACACCATATATTTT.

Note on this clone: This sample also contains other DNA sequences that code for the same CDR3. The chain links TRBV5-1 to TRBJ1-1; no clear D. This CDR3 is built from 14 residues. The V gene's germline CDR1 is SGHRS and CDR2 YFSETQ. V lost 0 bases, J lost 1 base, and 7 bases lay in between. The CDR3 coding sequence is TGCGCCAGCAGCTTGGTAGGGCGGAACACTGAAGCTTTCTTT. Residues: CASSLVGRNTEAFF.

This clone was detected once. The chain uses TRBV18 and TRBJ1-4; the D is unclear. CDR1 and CDR2 from the germline V gene are KGHSH and LQKENI. V dropped 6 bases and J dropped 2 bases, with 13 bases sitting between them. CDR3 length: 15 amino acids. The chain's CDR3 is CASSLFGDTNEKLFF. CDR3 sequence (DNA): TGTGCCAGCTCCCTATTTGGTGATACTAATGAAAAACTGTTTTTT.

The chain employs TRBV2 and TRBJ1-1; D uncertain. With 7 bases removed from V and 4 bases from J, the gap between germline ends came to 16 bases. The CDR3 is made up of 14 amino acids. Per germline, CDR1 SNHLY and CDR2 FYNNEI. CDR3 nucleotide sequence: TGTGCCAGCACCCAGGAGAGGGCAGGCACTGAAGCTTTCTTT. Its protein product is CASTQERAGTEAFF.

CDR3 in amino acids: CASTQGGPYNEQFF. In DNA, the CDR3 is TGTGCCAGCACCCAGGGGGGCCCCTACAATGAGCAGTTCTTC. The rearrangement links TRBV27 to TRBJ2-1; tentatively, D is TRBD1 (7 bases). Trimming pared 7 bases from V and 2 bases from J, leaving 12 bases between. Germline V gene sequence: CDR1 MNHEY, CDR2 SMNVEV (reference sequence). CDR3 length equals 14 residues.

The chain employs TRBV5-8 and TRBJ2-7; 8 positions agree with TRBD1. The germline V gene encodes CDR1 SGHTS and CDR2 YDEGEE. CDR3 length: 14 amino acids. Trimming took 6 bases from V and 5 from J; bases not matched to a gene: 10. CDR3 region: CASNRRTGSNEQYF. CDR3 DNA: TGTGCCAGCAACCGGCGGACAGGGTCCAACGAGCAGTACTTC.

The chain uses TRBV3-1 (or the pseudogene TRBV3-2) and TRBJ1-6; 10 positions agree with TRBD1. CDR3 length equals 15 residues. The ends lost 4 bases at V and 7 bases at J; junction bases unmatched: 4. Looked up from germline, CDR1 is LGHDT and CDR2 is YNNKEL (reference sequence). The CDR3 here is CASSRDRGNNSPLHF. CDR3 nucleotide sequence: TGTGCCAGCAGCCGGGACAGGGGAAACAATTCACCCCTCCACTTT.

V and J are TRBV12-3 or TRBV12-4 and TRBJ2-7, with TRBD1 matching 7 bases. This CDR3 contains 12 residues. The junction had 11 bases not matched to a gene; V was cut back by 6 bases and J by 12 bases. Here the CDR3 reads CASSNDRVIPYF. As DNA, the CDR3 is TGTGCCAGCAGCAACGACAGGGTTATTCCGTACTTC.

CDR3 residues: CASSSAAGTGTAYEQYF. In nucleotides, the CDR3 is TGTGCCAGCAGCTCGGCCGCCGGGACAGGGACTGCATACGAGCAGTACTTC. The genes are TRBV27 and TRBJ2-7; 9 bases are a match to TRBD1. This CDR3 contains 17 residues. CDR1 and CDR2 from the germline V gene are MNHEY and SMNVEV (reference sequence). The V gene end was trimmed by 6 bases and the J gene end by 4 bases; junction bases not matched to a gene: 16.

V gene TRBV6-5 combines with J gene TRBJ1-1, with D possibly matching TRBD1 (6 bases). The V gene's germline CDR1 is MNHEY and CDR2 SVGAGI. V was trimmed by 7 bases and J by 5 bases, leaving 17 bases between them. CDR3 size: 14 residues. The CDR3 DNA follows: TGTGCCAGCACCGATAGGCAGGGGCAGACTGAAGCTTTCTTT. Translated, it gives CASTDRQGQTEAFF.

The genes are TRBV5-1 and TRBJ2-6; D uncertain. CDR3 length equals 15 residues. Looked up from germline, CDR1 is SGHRS and CDR2 is YFSETQ. The V gene lost 3 bases and the J gene lost 2 bases, with 9 bases spanning the gap. CDR3 nucleotide sequence: TGCGCCAGCAGCTCGACTCTTACTGGGGCCAACGTCCTGACTTTC. This codes for CASSSTLTGANVLTF.

The CDR3 here is CASSPTSGGTGELFF. The CDR3 DNA is TGTGCCAGCAGTCCCACTAGCGGGGGTACCGGGGAGCTGTTTTTT. The V and J genes are TRBV11-1 and TRBJ2-2; 11 bases align to TRBD2. This CDR3 comprises 15 residues. V was clipped by 6 bases and J by 5 bases; unmatched bases: 5. Germline V gene data show CDR1 as SGHAT and CDR2 as FQDESV (reference sequence).

CDR3 in amino acids: CASSLRGLETQYF. The CDR3 DNA sequence: TGTGCCAGCAGCTTGAGGGGCCTGGAGACCCAGTACTTC. V gene TRBV5-6 combines with J gene TRBJ2-5, with D possibly being TRBD1 (5 bases). V lost 1 base, J lost 5 bases, and 9 bases lay in between. The CDR3 is made up of 13 amino acids. CDR1 is SGHDT and CDR2 is YYEEEE in the germline V gene.

The genes are TRBV6-5 and TRBJ1-1, with 8 bases aligning to TRBD1. The germline V gene encodes CDR1 MNHEY and CDR2 SVGAGI. Trimming cost V 2 bases and J 1 base; bases outside gene matches: 6. The CDR3 length is 16 residues. The CDR3: CASSYGTGISNTEAFF. The CDR3 DNA reads TGTGCCAGCAGTTACGGGACAGGAATCTCGAACACTGAAGCTTTCTTT.

The V and J genes are TRBV7-2 and TRBJ1-6; TRBD1 is a possible D gene (6 bases). Per germline, CDR1 SGHTA and CDR2 FQGNSA. The CDR3 contains 16 residues. Trimming removed 5 bases from V and 3 bases from J, with 14 bases in between. CDR3 bases: TGTGCCAGCAGCCCAATCAGGGGAAGCTATAATTCACCCCTCCACTTT. It is translated as CASSPIRGSYNSPLHF.

Concerning this clone itself: The sample holds other DNA sequences that translate to the same CDR3. The chain combines TRBV5-1 with TRBJ2-7, with TRBD1 identical over 7 bases. Germline values: CDR1 SGHRS, CDR2 YFSETQ. The CDR3 is 13 residues long. The ends lost 4 bases at V and 3 bases at J; junction bases unmatched: 4. In DNA form, the CDR3 reads TGCGCCAGCAGCCCGGGACAGAACTACGAGCAGTACTTC. Its protein product is CASSPGQNYEQYF.